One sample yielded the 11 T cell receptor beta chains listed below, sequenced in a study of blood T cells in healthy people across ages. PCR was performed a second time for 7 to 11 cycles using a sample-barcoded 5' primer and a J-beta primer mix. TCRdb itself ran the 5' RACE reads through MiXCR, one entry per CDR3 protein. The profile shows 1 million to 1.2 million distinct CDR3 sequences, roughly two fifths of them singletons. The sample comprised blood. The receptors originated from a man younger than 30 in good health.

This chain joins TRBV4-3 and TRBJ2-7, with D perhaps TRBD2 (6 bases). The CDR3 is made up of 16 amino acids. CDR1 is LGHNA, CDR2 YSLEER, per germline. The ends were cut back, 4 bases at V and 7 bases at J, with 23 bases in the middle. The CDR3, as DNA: TGCGCCAGCAGCCGCCGCGGCGCGGGGAATTACAATGAGCAGTACTTC. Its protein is CASSRRGAGNYNEQYF.

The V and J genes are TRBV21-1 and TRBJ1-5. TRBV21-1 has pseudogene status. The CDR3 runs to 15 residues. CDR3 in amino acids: CASSRTGALVWPQHF. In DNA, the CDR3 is TGTGCCAGCAGCAGAACCGGGGCCCTCGTTTGGCCCCAGCATTTT.

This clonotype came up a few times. In DNA, the CDR3 is TGCGCCAGCGGATGGACAGACGCTAACTATGGCTACACCTTC. As protein: CASGWTDANYGYTF. The chain carries TRBV5-1 and TRBJ1-2, with D possibly TRBD1 on 6 matching bases. This CDR3 has 14 amino acids. V was shortened by 7 bases and J by 0 bases, with 13 bases between the two germline ends. The germline gives CDR1 SGHRS, CDR2 YFSETQ.

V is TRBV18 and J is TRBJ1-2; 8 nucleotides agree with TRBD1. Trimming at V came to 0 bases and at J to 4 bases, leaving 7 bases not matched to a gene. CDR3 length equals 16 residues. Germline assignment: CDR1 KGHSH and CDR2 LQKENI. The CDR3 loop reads CASSPPGQAISYGYTF. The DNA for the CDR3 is TGTGCCAGCTCACCACCGGGACAGGCAATTTCCTATGGCTACACCTTC.

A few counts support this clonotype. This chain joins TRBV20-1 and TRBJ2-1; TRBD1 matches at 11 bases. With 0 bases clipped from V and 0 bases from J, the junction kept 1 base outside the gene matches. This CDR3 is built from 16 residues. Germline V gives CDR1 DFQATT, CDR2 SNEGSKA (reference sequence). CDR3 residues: CSARDGQGASYNEQFF. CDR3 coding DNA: TGCAGTGCTAGAGATGGACAGGGGGCCTCCTACAATGAGCAGTTCTTC.

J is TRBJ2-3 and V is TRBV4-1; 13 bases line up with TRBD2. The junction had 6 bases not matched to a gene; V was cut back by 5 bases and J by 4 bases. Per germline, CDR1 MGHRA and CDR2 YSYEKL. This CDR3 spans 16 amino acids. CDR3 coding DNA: TGCGCCAGCAGCACACGGACTAGCGGGGGTGCAGATACGCAGTATTTT. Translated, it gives CASSTRTSGGADTQYF.

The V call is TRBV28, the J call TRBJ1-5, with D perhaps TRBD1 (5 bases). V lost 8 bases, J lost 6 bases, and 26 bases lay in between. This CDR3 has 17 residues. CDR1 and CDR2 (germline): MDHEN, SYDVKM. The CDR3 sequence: CASGRPTREGLGQPQHF. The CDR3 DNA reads TGTGCCAGCGGCCGTCCCACGCGGGAGGGGCTGGGTCAGCCCCAGCATTTT.

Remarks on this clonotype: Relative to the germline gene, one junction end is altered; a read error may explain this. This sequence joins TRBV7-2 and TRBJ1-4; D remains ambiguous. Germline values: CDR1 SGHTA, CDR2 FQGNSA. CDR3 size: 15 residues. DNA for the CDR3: TGTGACAGCAGCCCAGAGCGTGCAACTAATGAAAAACTGTTTTTT. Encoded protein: CDSSPERATNEKLFF.

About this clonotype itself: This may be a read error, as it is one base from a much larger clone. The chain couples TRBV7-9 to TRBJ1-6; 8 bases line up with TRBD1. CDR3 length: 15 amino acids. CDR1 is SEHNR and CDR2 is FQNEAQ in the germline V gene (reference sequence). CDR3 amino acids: CASSLGTGNNSPLYF. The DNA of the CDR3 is TGTGCCAGCAGCTTAGGGACAGGGAATAATTCACCCCTCTACTTT.

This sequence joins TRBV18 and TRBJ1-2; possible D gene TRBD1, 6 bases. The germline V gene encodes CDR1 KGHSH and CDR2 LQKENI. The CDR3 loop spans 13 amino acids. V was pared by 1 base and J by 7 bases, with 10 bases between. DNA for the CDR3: TGTGCCAGCTCACCACAAACAGGGTTTGGCTACACCTTC. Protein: CASSPQTGFGYTF.

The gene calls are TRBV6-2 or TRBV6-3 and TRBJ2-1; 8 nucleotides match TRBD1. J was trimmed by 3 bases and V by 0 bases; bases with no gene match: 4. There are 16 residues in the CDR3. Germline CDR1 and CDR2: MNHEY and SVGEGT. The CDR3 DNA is TGTGCCAGCAGTTACTCCGGACAGGGAGACTACAATGAGCAGTTCTTC. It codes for CASSYSGQGDYNEQFF.